This T cell receptor (beta chain) was obtained from a study of shared clonotypes between healthy human individuals. This CDR3 comprises 18 residues. V gave up 2 bases and J gave up 0 bases, with 14 bases separating them. CDR1 and CDR2 from the germline V gene are KGHSH and LQKENI. Whole-study findings and limits: Naive CD4 clonotypes overlapped across a handful of donors at roughly 5.1%. In general, naive subsets displayed greater estimated richness than memory subsets did. Among donors, sharing of clonotypes was expected to be affected by sequencing depth.

Several immunoSEQ plates held equal portions of the genomic DNA taken from each subset. The protocol was immunoSEQ multiplex PCR, while the TCRdb copy is restricted to in-frame clones and leaves out a portion. The sample gives about 1.4 million clones, roughly 97% of which show up once; approximately 1.1% is in the top ten. This clone was detected only once. Its specificity is unknown. This chain connects TRBV18 to TRBJ2-6; D gene unclear. The sequence was obtained from a man in his thirties or forties in good health. Specimen: naive CD4+ T cells sorted from blood. Documented subset: CD45RA+ positively selected. This chain's CDR3 is CASSPLPKGNSGANVLTF. For the CDR3, the DNA is TGTGCCAGCTCACCATTACCTAAGGGAAACTCTGGGGCCAACGTCCTGACTTTC.